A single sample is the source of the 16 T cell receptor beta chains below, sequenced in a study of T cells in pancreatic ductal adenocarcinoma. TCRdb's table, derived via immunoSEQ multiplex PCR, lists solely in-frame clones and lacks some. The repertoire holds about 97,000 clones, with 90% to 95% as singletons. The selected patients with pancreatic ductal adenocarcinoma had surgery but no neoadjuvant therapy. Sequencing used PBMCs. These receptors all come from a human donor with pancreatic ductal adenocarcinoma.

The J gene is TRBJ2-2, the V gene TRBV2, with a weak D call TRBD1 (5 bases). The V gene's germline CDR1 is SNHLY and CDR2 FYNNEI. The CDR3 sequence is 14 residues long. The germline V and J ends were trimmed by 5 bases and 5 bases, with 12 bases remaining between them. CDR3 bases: TGTGCCAGCAGTAGCTTGAAGGGGACCGGGGAGCTGTTTTTT. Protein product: CASSSLKGTGELFF.

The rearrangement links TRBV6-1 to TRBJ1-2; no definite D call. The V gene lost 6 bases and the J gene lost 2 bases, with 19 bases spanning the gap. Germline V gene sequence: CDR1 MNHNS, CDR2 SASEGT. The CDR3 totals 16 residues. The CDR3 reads CASRERILLRNYGYTF. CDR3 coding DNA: TGTGCCAGCAGGGAACGAATACTGTTGAGGAACTATGGCTACACCTTC.

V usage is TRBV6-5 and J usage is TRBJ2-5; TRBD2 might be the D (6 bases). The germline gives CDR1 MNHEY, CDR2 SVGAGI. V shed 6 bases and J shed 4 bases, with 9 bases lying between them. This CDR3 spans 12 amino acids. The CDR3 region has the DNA TGTGCCAGCAGATTGGGGGGAGAGACCCAGTACTTC. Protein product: CASRLGGETQYF.

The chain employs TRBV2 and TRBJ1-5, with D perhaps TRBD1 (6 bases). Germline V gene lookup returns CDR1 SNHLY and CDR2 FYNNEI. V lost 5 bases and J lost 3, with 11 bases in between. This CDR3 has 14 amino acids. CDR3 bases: TGTGCCAGCAGTTCACAGGGTTCCAATCAGCCCCAGCATTTT. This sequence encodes CASSSQGSNQPQHF.

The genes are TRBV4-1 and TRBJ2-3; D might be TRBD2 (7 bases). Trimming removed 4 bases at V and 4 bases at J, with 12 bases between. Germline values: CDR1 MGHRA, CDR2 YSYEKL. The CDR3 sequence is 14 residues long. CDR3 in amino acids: CASSPGGGADTQYF. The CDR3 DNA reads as TGCGCCAGCAGCCCCGGCGGGGGCGCAGATACGCAGTATTTT.

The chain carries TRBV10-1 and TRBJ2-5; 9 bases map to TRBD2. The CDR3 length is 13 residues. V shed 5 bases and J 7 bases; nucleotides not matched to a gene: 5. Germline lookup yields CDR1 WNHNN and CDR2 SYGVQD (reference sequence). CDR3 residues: CASSLAGDGTQYF. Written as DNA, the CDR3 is TGCGCCAGCAGTTTAGCGGGAGACGGGACCCAGTACTTC.

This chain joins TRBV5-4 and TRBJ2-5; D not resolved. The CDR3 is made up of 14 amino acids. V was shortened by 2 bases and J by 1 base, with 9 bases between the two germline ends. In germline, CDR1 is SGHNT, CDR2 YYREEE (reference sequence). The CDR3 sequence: CASSFEWAQETQYF. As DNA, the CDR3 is TGTGCCAGCAGCTTTGAATGGGCCCAAGAGACCCAGTACTTC.

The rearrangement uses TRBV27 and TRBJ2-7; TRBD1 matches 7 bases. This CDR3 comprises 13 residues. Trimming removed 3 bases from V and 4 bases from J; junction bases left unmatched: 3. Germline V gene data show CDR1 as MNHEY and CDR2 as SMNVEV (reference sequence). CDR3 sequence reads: CASSLTGTYEQYF. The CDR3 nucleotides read TGTGCCAGCAGTTTGACAGGGACATACGAGCAGTACTTC.

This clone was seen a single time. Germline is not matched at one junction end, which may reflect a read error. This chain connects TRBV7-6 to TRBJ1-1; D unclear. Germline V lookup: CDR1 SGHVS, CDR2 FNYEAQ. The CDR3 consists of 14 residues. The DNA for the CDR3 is TGTGCCAGCAGCATAGCCCCCGAGGGAGGGCGGGCTTTCTTT. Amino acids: CASSIAPEGGRAFF.

CDR3 nucleotide sequence: TGTGCCAGCAGCTACCCTAGAGATACGCAGTATTTT. It codes for CASSYPRDTQYF. V is TRBV11-2 and J is TRBJ2-3; D unresolved. CDR1 and CDR2 from the germline V gene are SGHAT and FQNNGV. V dropped 4 bases and J dropped 5 bases, with 7 bases sitting between them. CDR3 length: 12 amino acids.

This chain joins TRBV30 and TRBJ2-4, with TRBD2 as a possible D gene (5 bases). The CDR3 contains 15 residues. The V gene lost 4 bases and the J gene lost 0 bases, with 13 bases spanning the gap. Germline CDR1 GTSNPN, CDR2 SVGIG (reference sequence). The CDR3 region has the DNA TGTGCCTGGAATCGGGATTCTGCAGCCAAAAACATTCAGTACTTC. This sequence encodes CAWNRDSAAKNIQYF.

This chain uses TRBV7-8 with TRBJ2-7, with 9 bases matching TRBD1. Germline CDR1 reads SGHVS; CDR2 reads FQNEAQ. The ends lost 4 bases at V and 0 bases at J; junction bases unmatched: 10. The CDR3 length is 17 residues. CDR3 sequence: CASSWPPPGQGSYEQYF. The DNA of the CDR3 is TGTGCCAGCAGCTGGCCCCCCCCGGGACAGGGCTCCTACGAGCAGTACTTC.

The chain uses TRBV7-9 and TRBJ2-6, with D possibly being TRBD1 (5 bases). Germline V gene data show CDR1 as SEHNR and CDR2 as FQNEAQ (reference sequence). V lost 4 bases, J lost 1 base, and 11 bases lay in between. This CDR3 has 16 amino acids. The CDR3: CASSSGQTSGANVLTF. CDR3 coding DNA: TGTGCCAGCAGCTCCGGACAAACATCTGGGGCCAACGTCCTGACTTTC.

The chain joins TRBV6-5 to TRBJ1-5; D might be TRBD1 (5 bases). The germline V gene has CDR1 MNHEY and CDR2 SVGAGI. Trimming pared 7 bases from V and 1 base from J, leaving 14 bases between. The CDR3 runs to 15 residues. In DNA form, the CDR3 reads TGTGCCAGCACCCCAGGGATTGGGAGCAATCAGCCCCAGCATTTT. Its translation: CASTPGIGSNQPQHF.

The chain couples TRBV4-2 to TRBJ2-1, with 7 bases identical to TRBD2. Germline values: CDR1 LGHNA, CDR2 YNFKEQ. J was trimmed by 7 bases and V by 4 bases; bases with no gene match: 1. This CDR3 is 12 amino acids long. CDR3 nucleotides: TGTGCCAGCAGCCTGGGGGGGAATGAGCAGTTCTTC. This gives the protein CASSLGGNEQFF.

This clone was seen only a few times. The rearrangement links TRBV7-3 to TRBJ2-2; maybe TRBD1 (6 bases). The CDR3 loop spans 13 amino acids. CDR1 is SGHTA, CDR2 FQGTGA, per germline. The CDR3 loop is CATGLTNTGELFF. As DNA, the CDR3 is TGTGCTACAGGGTTAACTAACACCGGGGAGCTGTTTTTT.